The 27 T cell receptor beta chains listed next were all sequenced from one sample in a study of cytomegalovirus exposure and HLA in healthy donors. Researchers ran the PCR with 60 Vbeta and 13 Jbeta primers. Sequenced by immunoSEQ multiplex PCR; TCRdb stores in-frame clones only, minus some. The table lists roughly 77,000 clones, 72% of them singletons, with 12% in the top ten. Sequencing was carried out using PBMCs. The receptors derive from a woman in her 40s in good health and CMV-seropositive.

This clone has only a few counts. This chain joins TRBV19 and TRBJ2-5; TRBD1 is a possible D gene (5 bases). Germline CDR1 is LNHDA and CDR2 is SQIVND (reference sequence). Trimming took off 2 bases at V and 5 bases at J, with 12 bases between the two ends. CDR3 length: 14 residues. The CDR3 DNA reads TGTGCCAGTAGTATAAGGGGTGGTCTGGAGACCCAGTACTTC. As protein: CASSIRGGLETQYF.

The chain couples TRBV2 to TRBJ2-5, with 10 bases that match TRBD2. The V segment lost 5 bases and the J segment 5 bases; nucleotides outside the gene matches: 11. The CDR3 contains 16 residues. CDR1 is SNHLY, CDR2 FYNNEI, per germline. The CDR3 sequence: CASSPSGGEFQETQYF. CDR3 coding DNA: TGTGCCAGCAGTCCCAGCGGGGGGGAATTTCAGGAGACCCAGTACTTC.

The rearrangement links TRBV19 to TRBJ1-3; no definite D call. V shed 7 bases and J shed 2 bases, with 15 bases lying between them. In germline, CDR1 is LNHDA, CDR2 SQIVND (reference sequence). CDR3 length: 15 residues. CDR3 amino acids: CASTSSARAGNTIYF. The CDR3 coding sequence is TGTGCCAGTACCTCATCCGCCCGCGCTGGAAACACCATATATTTT.

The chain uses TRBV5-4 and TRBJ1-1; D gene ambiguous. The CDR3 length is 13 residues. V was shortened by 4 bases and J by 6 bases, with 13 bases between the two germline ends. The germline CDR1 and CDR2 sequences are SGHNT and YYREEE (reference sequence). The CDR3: CASSPTRGSEAFF. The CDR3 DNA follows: TGTGCCAGCAGCCCGACCCGCGGGTCTGAAGCTTTCTTT.

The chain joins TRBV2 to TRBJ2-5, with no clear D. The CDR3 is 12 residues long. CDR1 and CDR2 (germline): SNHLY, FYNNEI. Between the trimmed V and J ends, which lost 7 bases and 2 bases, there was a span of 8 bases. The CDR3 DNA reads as TGTGCCAGCACGAGCGTGCAAGAGACCCAGTACTTC. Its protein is CASTSVQETQYF.

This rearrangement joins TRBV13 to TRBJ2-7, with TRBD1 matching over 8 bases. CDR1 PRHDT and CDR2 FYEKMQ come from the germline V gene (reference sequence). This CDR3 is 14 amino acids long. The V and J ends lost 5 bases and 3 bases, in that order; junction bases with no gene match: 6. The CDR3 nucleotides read TGTGCCAGCAGCACCCACAGGGGGGACTACGAGCAGTACTTC. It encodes CASSTHRGDYEQYF.

In nucleotides, the CDR3 is TGTGCCAGCAGCTTGGTGCGGAGTTACGAGCAGTACTTC. This sequence encodes CASSLVRSYEQYF. The chain uses TRBV5-6 and TRBJ2-7; no clear D. The CDR3 runs 13 residues. The V gene's germline CDR1 is SGHDT and CDR2 YYEEEE. Trimming took 0 bases from V and 4 from J, leaving 8 bases between them.

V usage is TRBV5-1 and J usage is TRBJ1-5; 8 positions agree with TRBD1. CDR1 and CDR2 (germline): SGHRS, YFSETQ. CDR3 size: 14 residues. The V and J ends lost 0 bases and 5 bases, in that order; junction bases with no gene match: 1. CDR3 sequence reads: CASSLVQGDQPQHF. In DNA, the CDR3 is TGCGCCAGCAGCTTGGTACAGGGGGATCAGCCCCAGCATTTT.

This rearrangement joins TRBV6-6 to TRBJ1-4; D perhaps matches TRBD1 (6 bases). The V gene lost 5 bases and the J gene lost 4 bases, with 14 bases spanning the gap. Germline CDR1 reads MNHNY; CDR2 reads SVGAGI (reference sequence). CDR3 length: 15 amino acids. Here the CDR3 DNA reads TGTGCCAGCAGTAAGTCGACAGGCCTTAATGAAAAACTGTTTTTT. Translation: CASSKSTGLNEKLFF.

DNA for the CDR3: TGTGCCAGCAGTGCCCCGGACAGGGGGCATGATGAAGCTTTCTTT. Translating it yields CASSAPDRGHDEAFF. This chain joins TRBV2 and TRBJ1-1, with 11 bases that match TRBD1. The CDR3 runs 15 residues. V lost 4 bases, J lost 7 bases, and 8 bases stayed unmatched. The V gene's germline CDR1 is SNHLY and CDR2 FYNNEI.

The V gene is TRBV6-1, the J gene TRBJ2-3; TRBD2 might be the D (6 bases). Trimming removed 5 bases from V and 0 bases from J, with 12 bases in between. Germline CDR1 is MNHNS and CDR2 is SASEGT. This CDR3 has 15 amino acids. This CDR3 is CASSRDFRSTDTQYF. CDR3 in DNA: TGTGCCAGCAGTCGGGACTTTAGGAGCACAGATACGCAGTATTTT.

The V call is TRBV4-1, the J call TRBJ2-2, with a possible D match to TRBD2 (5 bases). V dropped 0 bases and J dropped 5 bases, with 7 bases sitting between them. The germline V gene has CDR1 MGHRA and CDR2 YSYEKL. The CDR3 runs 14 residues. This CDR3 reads CASSQDWETGELFF. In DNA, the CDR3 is TGCGCCAGCAGCCAAGATTGGGAGACCGGGGAGCTGTTTTTT.

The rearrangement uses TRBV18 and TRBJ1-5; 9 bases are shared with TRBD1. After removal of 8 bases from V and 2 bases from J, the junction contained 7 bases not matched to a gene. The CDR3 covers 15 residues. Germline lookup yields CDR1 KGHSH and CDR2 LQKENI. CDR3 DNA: TGTGCCAGCGCGCAAACAGGGGGCGGCAATCAGCCCCAGCATTTT. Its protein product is CASAQTGGGNQPQHF.

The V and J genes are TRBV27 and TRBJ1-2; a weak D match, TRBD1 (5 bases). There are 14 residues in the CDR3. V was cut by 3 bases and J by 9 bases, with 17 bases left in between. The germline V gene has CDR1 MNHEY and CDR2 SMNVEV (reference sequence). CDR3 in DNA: TGTGCCAGCAGTTTTCAGGGAACGATTTTTAGCTACACCTTC. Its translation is CASSFQGTIFSYTF.

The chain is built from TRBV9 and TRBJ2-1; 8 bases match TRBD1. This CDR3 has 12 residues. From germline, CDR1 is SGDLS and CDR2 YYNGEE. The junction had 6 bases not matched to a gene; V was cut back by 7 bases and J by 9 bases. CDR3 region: CASGGQEGEQFF. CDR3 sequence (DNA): TGTGCCAGCGGGGGACAGGAGGGTGAGCAGTTCTTC.

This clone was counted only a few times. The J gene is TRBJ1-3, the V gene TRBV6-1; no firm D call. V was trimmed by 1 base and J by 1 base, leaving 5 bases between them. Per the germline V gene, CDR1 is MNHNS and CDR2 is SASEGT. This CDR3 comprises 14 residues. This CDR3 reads CASSEVSSGNTIYF. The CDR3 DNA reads TGTGCCAGCAGTGAAGTGTCTTCTGGAAACACCATATATTTT.

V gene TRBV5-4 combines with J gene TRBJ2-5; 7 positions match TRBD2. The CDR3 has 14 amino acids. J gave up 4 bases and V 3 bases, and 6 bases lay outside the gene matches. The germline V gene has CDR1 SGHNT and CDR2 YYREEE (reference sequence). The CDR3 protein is CASSSKLASETQYF. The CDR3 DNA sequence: TGTGCCAGCAGCTCCAAACTAGCGTCAGAGACCCAGTACTTC. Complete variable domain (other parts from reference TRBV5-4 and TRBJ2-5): ETGVTQSPTHLIKTRGQQVTLRCSSQSGHNTVSWYQQALGQGPQFIFQYYREEENGRGNFPPRFSGLQFPNYSSELNVNALELDDSALYLCASSSKLASETQYFGPGTRLLVL.

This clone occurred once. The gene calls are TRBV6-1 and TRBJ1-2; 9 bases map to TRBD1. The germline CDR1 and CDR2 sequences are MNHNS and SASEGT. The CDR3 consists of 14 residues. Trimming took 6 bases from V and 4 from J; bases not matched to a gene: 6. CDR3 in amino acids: CASSSQGAGYGYTF. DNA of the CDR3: TGTGCCAGCAGCTCACAGGGGGCTGGCTATGGCTACACCTTC.

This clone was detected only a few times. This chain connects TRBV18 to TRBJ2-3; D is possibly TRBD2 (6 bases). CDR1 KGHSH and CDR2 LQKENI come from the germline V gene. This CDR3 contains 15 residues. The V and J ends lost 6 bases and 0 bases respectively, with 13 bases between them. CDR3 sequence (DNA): TGTGCCAGCTCGACCGGGGGACCCAGCACAGATACGCAGTATTTT. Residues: CASSTGGPSTDTQYF.

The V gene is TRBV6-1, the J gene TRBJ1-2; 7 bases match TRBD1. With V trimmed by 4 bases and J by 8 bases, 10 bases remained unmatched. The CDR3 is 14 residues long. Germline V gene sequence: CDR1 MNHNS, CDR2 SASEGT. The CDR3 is CASSGQTGVQGYTF. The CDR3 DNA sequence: TGTGCCAGCAGTGGACAAACAGGGGTCCAGGGCTACACCTTC.

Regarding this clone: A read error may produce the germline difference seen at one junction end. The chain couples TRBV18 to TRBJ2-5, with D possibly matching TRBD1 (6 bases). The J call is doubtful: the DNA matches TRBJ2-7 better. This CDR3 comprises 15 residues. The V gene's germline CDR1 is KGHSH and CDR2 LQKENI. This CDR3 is CASSPGTGTSNEQYF. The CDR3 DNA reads TGTGCCAGCTCACCCGGTACAGGGACCTCCAACGAGCAGTACTTC.

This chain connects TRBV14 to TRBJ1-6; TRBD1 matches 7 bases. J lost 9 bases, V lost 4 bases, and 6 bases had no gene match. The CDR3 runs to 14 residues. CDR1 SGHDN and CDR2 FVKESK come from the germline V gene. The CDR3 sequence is CASSPGQLSSPLHF. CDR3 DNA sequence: TGTGCCAGCAGCCCGGGACAGCTCAGTTCACCCCTCCACTTT.

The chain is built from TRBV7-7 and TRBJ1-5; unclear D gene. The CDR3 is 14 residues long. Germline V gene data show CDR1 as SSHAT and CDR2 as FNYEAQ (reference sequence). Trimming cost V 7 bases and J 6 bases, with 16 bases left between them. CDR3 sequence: CASIPPPGSQPQHF. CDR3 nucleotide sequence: TGTGCCAGCATCCCCCCCCCGGGAAGTCAGCCCCAGCATTTT.

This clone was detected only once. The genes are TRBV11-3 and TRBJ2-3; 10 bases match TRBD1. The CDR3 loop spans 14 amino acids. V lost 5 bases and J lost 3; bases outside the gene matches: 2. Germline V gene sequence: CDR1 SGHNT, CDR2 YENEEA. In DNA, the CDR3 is TGTGCCAGCAGCCCGGACAGGGGGACAGATACGCAGTATTTT. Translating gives CASSPDRGTDTQYF.

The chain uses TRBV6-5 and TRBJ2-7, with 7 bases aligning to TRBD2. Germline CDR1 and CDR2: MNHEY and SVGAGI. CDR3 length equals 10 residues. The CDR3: CAAGVYEQYF. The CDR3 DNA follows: TGTGCGGCGGGAGTCTACGAGCAGTACTTC.

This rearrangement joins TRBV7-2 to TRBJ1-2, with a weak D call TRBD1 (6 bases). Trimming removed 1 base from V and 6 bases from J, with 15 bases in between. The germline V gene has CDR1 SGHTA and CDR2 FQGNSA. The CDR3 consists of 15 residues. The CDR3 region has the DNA TGTGCCAGCAGCTTAGGCGGGGGCGCTGGGGATGGCTACACCTTC. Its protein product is CASSLGGGAGDGYTF.

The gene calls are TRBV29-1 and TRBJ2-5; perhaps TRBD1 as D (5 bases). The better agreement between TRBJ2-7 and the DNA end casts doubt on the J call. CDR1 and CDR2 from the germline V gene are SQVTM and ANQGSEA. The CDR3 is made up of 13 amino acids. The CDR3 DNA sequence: TGCAGCGTGCAGGGTCACAATTCCTACGAGCAGTACTTC. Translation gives CSVQGHNSYEQYF.